These 9 T cell receptor beta chains were sequenced from one sample in a study of blood T cell repertoires in COVID-19. TCRdb's copy holds only in-frame clones and misses some; the assay was immunoSEQ multiplex PCR. The sample has 65,000 to 95,000 clones; 85% are singletons. Sample: peripheral blood. The receptors originated from a man older than 75 with active or convalescent COVID-19.

The rearrangement joins TRBV11-2 to TRBJ2-5; 10 nucleotides line up with TRBD2. The CDR3 totals 16 residues. The ends lost 2 bases at V and 0 bases at J; junction bases unmatched: 3. The germline V gene encodes CDR1 SGHAT and CDR2 FQNNGV. The CDR3 region is CASSLRLAGDQETQYF. CDR3 DNA sequence: TGTGCCAGCAGCTTAAGGCTAGCGGGGGACCAAGAGACCCAGTACTTC.

This chain connects TRBV6-2 or TRBV6-3 to TRBJ1-6; 7 positions agree with TRBD1. The length of the CDR3 is 14 residues. J lost 14 bases, V lost 2 bases, and 9 bases had no gene match. CDR1 is MNHEY, CDR2 SVGEGT, per germline. The CDR3 DNA reads as TGTGCCAGCAGTTACCGGACAGGCCATCGCACCCTCCACTTT. It yields the protein CASSYRTGHRTLHF.

CDR3 bases: TGTGCCAGTAGTACCCCCGAACAGGTTACAAATGGCTACACCTTC. It specifies CASSTPEQVTNGYTF. The chain combines TRBV19 with TRBJ1-2; D might be TRBD1 (5 bases). V was shortened by 4 bases and J by 6 bases, with 18 bases between the two germline ends. Germline V CDR1 and CDR2: LNHDA, SQIVND (reference sequence). The CDR3 extends over 15 amino acids.

In regard to this clone: Within the sample, other DNA sequences also encode this same CDR3. The gene calls are TRBV2 and TRBJ2-5; TRBD2 might be the D (5 bases). Germline CDR1 reads SNHLY; CDR2 reads FYNNEI. The CDR3 sequence is 13 residues long. V shed 2 bases and J shed 4 bases, with 8 bases lying between them. The CDR3 protein is CASSELRVETQYF. CDR3 bases: TGTGCCAGCAGTGAATTGAGGGTAGAGACCCAGTACTTC.

This chain links TRBV4-1 with TRBJ1-3, with 9 positions matching TRBD1. From germline, CDR1 is MGHRA and CDR2 YSYEKL. The CDR3 is 17 residues long. V lost 0 bases, J lost 4 bases, and 7 bases stayed unmatched. CDR3 sequence reads: CASSQEGGQGSGNTIYF. CDR3 DNA sequence: TGCGCCAGCAGCCAAGAGGGAGGACAGGGGTCCGGAAACACCATATATTTT.

The CDR3 sequence is CSASGQGAQPQHF. The CDR3 DNA reads as TGCAGTGCTAGTGGCCAGGGGGCTCAGCCCCAGCATTTT. The chain is built from TRBV20-1 and TRBJ1-5; TRBD1 agrees at 8 bases. The CDR3 spans 13 residues. V gave up 3 bases and J gave up 6 bases; unmatched junction bases: 4. Germline V lookup: CDR1 DFQATT, CDR2 SNEGSKA (reference sequence).

The chain employs TRBV18 and TRBJ2-1; possibly TRBD2 for D (5 bases). This CDR3 has 12 amino acids. CDR1 is KGHSH, CDR2 LQKENI, per germline. V shed 3 bases and J shed 8 bases, with 8 bases lying between them. The chain's CDR3 is CASSPGSYEQFF. CDR3 DNA sequence: TGTGCCAGCTCACCGGGGAGCTATGAGCAGTTCTTC.

This chain joins TRBV28 and TRBJ1-2, with D hard to call. The germline V and J ends were trimmed by 2 bases and 8 bases, with 18 bases remaining between them. The CDR3 totals 15 residues. The germline gives CDR1 MDHEN, CDR2 SYDVKM. The CDR3 is CASSLIVGGYQGYTF. The DNA for the CDR3 is TGTGCCAGCAGTTTAATCGTCGGAGGTTACCAGGGCTACACCTTC.

The chain combines TRBV11-3 with TRBJ2-2; 7 positions match TRBD2. After removal of 1 base from V and 2 bases from J, the junction contained 4 bases not matched to a gene. Germline V lookup: CDR1 SGHNT, CDR2 YENEEA. This CDR3 region has 16 residues. The CDR3 region is CASSLGGGSNTGELFF. Written as DNA, the CDR3 is TGTGCCAGCAGCTTAGGTGGCGGGAGTAACACCGGGGAGCTGTTTTTT. The entire variable domain, with the rest obtained from reference TRBV11-3 and TRBJ2-2, is as follows: EAGVVQSPRYKIIEKKQPVAFWCNPISGHNTLYWYLQNLGQGPELLIRYENEEAVDDSQLPKDRFSAERLKGVDSTLKIQPAELGDSAVYLCASSLGGGSNTGELFFGEGSRLTVL.